Below are 27 T cell receptor beta chains sequenced from a single sample in a study of Graves' ophthalmopathy and Graves' hyperthyroidism. TCR beta CDR3 amplification used RNA transcripts. The workflow started with a first-round RT-PCR run with HTBI primers and then moved on to a second-round multiplex PCR. TCRdb independently ran MiXCR on the multiplex PCR reads; one entry per CDR3 protein. The sample yields more than 300,000 distinct CDR3 sequences, just over 15% seen once. Input material: peripheral blood. Every receptor here comes from a woman aged 18-29 years with stable Graves' hyperthyroidism.

This clonotype was seen many times. The junction shows a germline mismatch at one end, possibly a read error. CDR3 amino acids: CASSAGQTYEQYF. CDR3 nucleotides: TGTGCCAGCAGTGCCGGACAGACCTACGAGCAGTACTTC. This chain links TRBV10-1 with TRBJ2-7; perhaps TRBD1 as D (6 bases). This CDR3 spans 13 amino acids. Germline V CDR1 and CDR2: WNHNN, SYGVQD (reference sequence).

This clonotype showed up many times. Here the CDR3 reads CASSFATNYGYTF. In DNA, the CDR3 is TGTGCCAGCAGTTTTGCCACGAACTATGGCTACACCTTC. The chain has TRBV27 and TRBJ1-2; D is unresolved. CDR3 length: 13 residues. The ends were cut back, 3 bases at V and 2 bases at J, with 7 bases in the middle. Germline V gives CDR1 MNHEY, CDR2 SMNVEV (reference sequence).

This clonotype has ten or more counts. This chain joins TRBV7-8 and TRBJ1-5, with TRBD1 identical over 8 bases. The V segment lost 1 base and the J segment 0 bases; nucleotides outside the gene matches: 8. Germline V gives CDR1 SGHVS, CDR2 FQNEAQ. This CDR3 comprises 18 residues. CDR3 residues: CASSLGTGWGDSNQPQHF. The CDR3 nucleotides read TGTGCCAGCAGCTTAGGGACAGGGTGGGGGGATAGCAATCAGCCCCAGCATTTT. Together with reference TRBV7-8 and TRBJ1-5, the CDR3 gives the full variable domain: GAGVSQSPRYKVAKRGQDVALRCDPISGHVSLFWYQQALGQGPEFLTYFQNEAQLDKSGLPSDRFFAERPEGSVSTLKIQRTQQEDSAVYLCASSLGTGWGDSNQPQHFGDGTRLSIL.

This clonotype was found many times. J is TRBJ1-2 and V is TRBV6-1, with 7 bases matching TRBD1. Germline V gives CDR1 MNHNS, CDR2 SASEGT. This CDR3 has 16 residues. J gave up 0 bases and V 5 bases, and 9 bases lay outside the gene matches. This CDR3 is CASSPQGGGTNYGYTF. CDR3 in DNA: TGTGCCAGCAGTCCTCAGGGGGGGGGGACTAACTATGGCTACACCTTC.

This clonotype showed up just once. J is TRBJ1-1 and V is TRBV12-3 or TRBV12-4; no clear D gene. CDR3 length: 12 amino acids. Deletions cut 7 bases from V and 10 bases from J, with 16 bases between. Here the CDR3 reads CASTHTPRGAFF. The CDR3 region has the DNA TGTGCCAGCACCCACACACCCCGAGGAGCTTTCTTT.

This clonotype has a count of ten or more. This sequence joins TRBV5-1 and TRBJ2-2, with D tentatively TRBD1 (5 bases). This CDR3 comprises 18 residues. CDR1 SGHRS and CDR2 YFSETQ come from the germline V gene. The ends were cut back, 0 bases at V and 6 bases at J, with 21 bases in the middle. CDR3 amino acids: CASSLAGSRQTLPGELFF. Written as DNA, the CDR3 is TGCGCCAGCAGCTTGGCCGGTTCTCGACAGACGTTACCCGGGGAGCTGTTTTTT.

The sample holds many counts of this clonotype. CDR3 nucleotide sequence: TGTGCCAGCAGTGAGGGGCAGCAAAACATTCAGTACTTC. This codes for CASSEGQQNIQYF. The rearrangement uses TRBV2 and TRBJ2-4, with D possibly TRBD1 on 5 matching bases. The CDR3 has 13 amino acids. V was trimmed by 3 bases and J by 5 bases, leaving 8 bases between them. From germline, CDR1 is SNHLY and CDR2 FYNNEI.

The table lists this clonotype with many counts. The rearrangement uses TRBV6-5 and TRBJ1-5, with 9 positions matching TRBD1. This CDR3 spans 15 amino acids. V was pared by 4 bases and J by 5 bases, with 6 bases of the junction left unmatched. CDR1 is MNHEY, CDR2 SVGAGI, per germline. The DNA of the CDR3 is TGTGCCAGCAGTTTCGGGACAGGGATGGATCAGCCCCAGCATTTT. Translating gives CASSFGTGMDQPQHF.

The CDR3 DNA sequence: TGTGCCACATGGGGGGACACTAACACTGAAGCTTTCTTT. As protein: CATWGDTNTEAFF. The chain recombines TRBV12-3 or TRBV12-4 with TRBJ1-1; possibly TRBD1 for D (6 bases). Between the trimmed V and J ends, which lost 10 bases and 2 bases, there was a span of 14 bases. The CDR3 runs to 13 residues.

The genes are TRBV27 and TRBJ2-1; weak D call: TRBD1 (6 bases). Germline assignment: CDR1 MNHEY and CDR2 SMNVEV (reference sequence). There are 13 residues in the CDR3. The V end was cut by 5 bases, the J end by 6 bases, with 11 bases between. In nucleotides, the CDR3 is TGTGCCAGCAGTGATTGGGGGCGCAATGAGCAGTTCTTC. Protein product: CASSDWGRNEQFF.

The chain carries TRBV4-1 and TRBJ1-1; D is perhaps TRBD1 (5 bases). The germline CDR1 and CDR2 sequences are MGHRA and YSYEKL. V was pared by 4 bases and J by 4 bases, with 13 bases between. The CDR3 extends over 14 amino acids. The CDR3 protein is CASSPSGFFTEAFF. CDR3 sequence (DNA): TGCGCCAGCAGCCCTTCAGGGTTCTTCACTGAAGCTTTCTTT.

This clonotype was seen many times. The rearrangement joins TRBV12-3 or TRBV12-4 to TRBJ1-1; D perhaps matches TRBD1 (5 bases). With 2 bases removed from V and 4 bases from J, the gap between germline ends came to 11 bases. This CDR3 is built from 14 residues. The DNA for the CDR3 is TGTGCCAGCAGTTTAATTGGGGGTCTCACTGAAGCTTTCTTT. Translating gives CASSLIGGLTEAFF.

This clonotype was found many times. The chain combines TRBV12-3 or TRBV12-4 with TRBJ2-7, with D perhaps matching TRBD2 (5 bases). The CDR3 length is 13 residues. V was pared by 5 bases and J by 3 bases, with 11 bases between. This CDR3 reads CASSLTRYYEQYF. In DNA form, the CDR3 reads TGTGCCAGCAGTCTAACTAGATACTACGAGCAGTACTTC.

This clonotype was observed many times. The rearrangement links TRBV7-8 to TRBJ2-5; D is ambiguous. Trimming took off 8 bases at V and 4 bases at J, with 8 bases between the two ends. The CDR3 extends over 11 amino acids. In germline, CDR1 is SGHVS, CDR2 FQNEAQ. The CDR3 region is CASGKRETQYF. The CDR3 nucleotides read TGTGCCAGCGGGAAGAGAGAGACCCAGTACTTC.

This clonotype was seen ten or more times. The J gene is TRBJ2-2, the V gene TRBV19; the D call may be TRBD1 or TRBD2 (5 bases each). Trimming stripped 8 bases from V and 1 base from J, with 8 bases between. The CDR3 runs to 13 residues. Germline CDR1 is LNHDA and CDR2 is SQIVND (reference sequence). CDR3 loop: CASRDRNTGELFF. The CDR3 coding sequence is TGTGCCAGTCGGGACCGGAACACCGGGGAGCTGTTTTTT.

This clonotype has ten or more counts. The chain recombines TRBV18 with TRBJ2-2; a possible D gene is TRBD2 (6 bases). The CDR3 is 15 residues long. Germline CDR1 reads KGHSH; CDR2 reads LQKENI. Trimming pared 3 bases from V and 1 base from J, leaving 9 bases between. CDR3 sequence (DNA): TGTGCCAGCTCACCGGGCGGGATGAACACCGGGGAGCTGTTTTTT. Its protein is CASSPGGMNTGELFF.

There are many counts of this clonotype. Its ends do not fully match the called genes, so a read error is possible. The chain has TRBV7-7 and TRBJ2-5; 8 positions agree with TRBD2. Germline CDR1 SSHAT, CDR2 FNYEAQ (reference sequence). This CDR3 comprises 14 residues. The DNA of the CDR3 is TGTGCTAGCAGCTCGCGGGGGGCCCAAGAGACCCAGTACTTC. Its protein is CASSSRGAQETQYF.

This clonotype was picked up a small number of times. The chain links TRBV2 to TRBJ2-5; 10 bases agree with TRBD2. Germline V gives CDR1 SNHLY, CDR2 FYNNEI. This CDR3 spans 15 amino acids. Trimming removed 4 bases from V and 4 bases from J; junction bases left unmatched: 6. In nucleotides, the CDR3 is TGTGCCAGCAGTGGAGAGCGGGGGGGCAGAGAGACCCAGTACTTC. Protein: CASSGERGGRETQYF.

This clonotype has at least ten counts. The chain combines TRBV6-5 with TRBJ1-1, with 8 bases that match TRBD1. The length of the CDR3 is 14 residues. V was pared by 4 bases and J by 4 bases, with 5 bases of the junction left unmatched. The germline V gene has CDR1 MNHEY and CDR2 SVGAGI. The CDR3 bases are TGTGCCAGCAGTTCTGGACAGGGCGTCACTGAAGCTTTCTTT. It translates to CASSSGQGVTEAFF.

The chain recombines TRBV6-2 or TRBV6-3 with TRBJ2-7, with 8 nucleotides matching TRBD2. This CDR3 comprises 18 residues. V lost 2 bases and J lost 2; bases outside the gene matches: 14. Germline CDR1 reads MNHEY; CDR2 reads SVGEGT. The CDR3 reads CASSYSPGGGFPPYEQYF. CDR3 DNA: TGTGCCAGCAGTTACAGCCCGGGAGGGGGTTTTCCGCCCTACGAGCAGTACTTC.

This clonotype has ten or more counts. This rearrangement joins TRBV29-1 to TRBJ1-2, with D unclear. The CDR3 has 12 amino acids. Germline CDR1 is SQVTM and CDR2 is ANQGSEA. V lost 4 bases, J lost 5 bases, and 11 bases lay in between. The DNA for the CDR3 is TGCAGCGTTGGTCCAGGAGAGTATGGCTACACCTTC. As protein: CSVGPGEYGYTF.

A word on this clonotype: One end of the junction does not line up with germline, which may come from a read error. The chain is built from TRBV18 and TRBJ1-5; tentative D call: TRBD1 (6 bases). The CDR3 contains 17 residues. Germline-derived CDR1 and CDR2 are KGHSH and LQKENI. CDR3 DNA sequence: TGTGCCAGCTCAACCAGTGGGGGGCCGGGTAGCAATCAGCCCAAGCATTTT. Encoded protein: CASSTSGGPGSNQPKHF.

The chain combines TRBV6-2 or TRBV6-3 with TRBJ2-2; no firm D call. Trimming pared 2 bases from V and 0 bases from J, leaving 10 bases between. There are 16 residues in the CDR3. CDR1 MNHEY and CDR2 SVGEGT come from the germline V gene. CDR3 DNA sequence: TGTGCCAGCAGTTACGAGGTAGATCCGAACACCGGGGAGCTGTTTTTT. Translation: CASSYEVDPNTGELFF.

A word on this clonotype: Given a much more abundant clone one base away, this may be a read error. This rearrangement joins TRBV7-2 to TRBJ1-5, with D maybe TRBD1 (5 bases). Germline assignment: CDR1 SGHTA and CDR2 FQGNSA. V dropped 4 bases and J dropped 7 bases, with 11 bases sitting between them. This CDR3 region has 13 residues. The CDR3 reads CASSSGREQPQHF. CDR3 nucleotides: TGTGCCAGCAGCTCCGGCAGGGAACAGCCCCAGCATTTT.

This clonotype has at least ten counts. The J gene is TRBJ2-7, the V gene TRBV14, with D perhaps TRBD1 or TRBD2 (6 bases each). Trimming shortened V by 1 base and J by 1 base, and 17 bases separated the two germline ends. The CDR3 has 17 amino acids. Germline values: CDR1 SGHDN, CDR2 FVKESK. The CDR3 region has the DNA TGTGCCAGCAGCCAAGTTTCCGGGGGCGTTTTTTCCTACGAGCAGTACTTC. Protein sequence: CASSQVSGGVFSYEQYF.

There are many counts of this clonotype. This chain uses TRBV6-1 with TRBJ2-5; 9 nucleotides agree with TRBD1. This CDR3 has 13 amino acids. Germline V gene data show CDR1 as MNHNS and CDR2 as SASEGT. V gave up 6 bases and J gave up 4 bases; unmatched junction bases: 3. CDR3 DNA sequence: TGTGCCAGCAGGGGGACAGGGAGAGAGACCCAGTACTTC. It encodes CASRGTGRETQYF.

This clonotype was counted many times. The J gene is TRBJ1-5, the V gene TRBV6-1; the D is unclear. Deletions cut 7 bases from V and 4 bases from J, with 14 bases between. The germline V gene has CDR1 MNHNS and CDR2 SASEGT. The CDR3 contains 14 residues. CDR3 sequence reads: CASTWDLRNQPQHF. The CDR3 DNA reads as TGTGCCAGCACCTGGGATCTTCGAAATCAGCCCCAGCATTTT.